The entry below describes one TCR beta chain. A second PCR of 7 to 11 cycles used a sample-barcoded 5' primer and a J-beta primer mix. Each CDR3 protein gets one entry after TCRdb re-called the 5' RACE reads with MiXCR. The sample has roughly 800,000 distinct CDR3 sequences, nearly 60% seen once; the top ten hold roughly 22%. This sample stems from a study of blood T cells in healthy people across ages. With each sample, at least 6 micrograms of total RNA were extracted. The V gene's germline CDR1 is SGHVS and CDR2 FNYEAQ. The CDR3 runs 17 residues. V was pared by 0 bases and J by 2 bases, with 10 bases of the junction left unmatched.

The rearrangement links TRBV7-6 to TRBJ2-7, with 7 bases lining up with TRBD1. Sequenced sample: blood. The receptor was derived from a man aged 25-45 years in good health. The CDR3 sequence is CASSLAKTGPNTYEQYF. The CDR3 nucleotides read TGTGCCAGCAGCTTAGCCAAGACAGGGCCTAATACCTACGAGCAGTACTTC.